The 7 T cell receptor beta chains given below trace back to one sample, sequenced in a study of a mutant IDH1 vaccine in newly diagnosed glioma. Measured with immunoSEQ multiplex PCR; TCRdb has only the in-frame clones, and not every one. The sample yields about 51,000 clones, approximately 78% seen once. Regarding time point: week 5, during vaccination. Every vaccine dose comprised 300 ug of mutant IDH1 20-mer peptide plus topical imiquimod. Their antigens are not known. The sequences come from PBMCs, collected from a glioma patient whose treatment included an IDH1 peptide vaccine. Source of these receptors: a man in his forties or fifties with glioma.

This clone was seen just once. The J gene is TRBJ1-3, the V gene TRBV18; D uncertain. The CDR3 has 15 amino acids. Between the trimmed V and J ends, which lost 2 bases and 0 bases, there was a span of 8 bases. Germline V CDR1 and CDR2: KGHSH, LQKENI. CDR3: CASSPGSGSGNTIYF. The CDR3 DNA reads as TGTGCCAGCTCACCAGGCAGTGGCTCTGGAAACACCATATATTTT.

V gene TRBV27 combines with J gene TRBJ1-2; the match to TRBD1 covers 9 bases. CDR1 is MNHEY, CDR2 SMNVEV, per germline (reference sequence). The CDR3 is made up of 14 amino acids. J lost 7 bases, V lost 5 bases, and 8 bases had no gene match. The chain's CDR3 is CASSLRGQGTGYTF. In nucleotides, the CDR3 is TGTGCCAGCAGTCTTCGGGGACAGGGAACTGGCTACACCTTC.

The chain couples TRBV27 to TRBJ2-1; the D is unclear. Looked up from germline, CDR1 is MNHEY and CDR2 is SMNVEV (reference sequence). The CDR3 loop spans 11 amino acids. V lost 5 bases, J lost 6 bases, and 5 bases lay in between. The CDR3 DNA reads as TGTGCCAGCAGTAAGTTCAATGAGCAGTTCTTC. It specifies CASSKFNEQFF.

The CDR3 sequence: CASSVDQGSYNEQFF. The CDR3 bases are TGTGCCAGCAGCGTAGACCAGGGTTCCTACAATGAGCAGTTCTTC. This sequence joins TRBV9 and TRBJ2-1; possible D gene TRBD1, 5 bases. In germline, CDR1 is SGDLS, CDR2 YYNGEE. This CDR3 has 15 amino acids. V was shortened by 0 bases and J by 1 base, with 8 bases between the two germline ends.

This chain links TRBV9 with TRBJ2-7, with TRBD1 identical over 8 bases. The CDR3 extends over 15 amino acids. V lost 2 bases to trimming and J lost 3 bases; unmatched junction nucleotides: 7. Germline CDR1 is SGDLS and CDR2 is YYNGEE. The chain's CDR3 is CASSVGQGLVYEQYF. The CDR3 bases are TGTGCCAGCAGCGTTGGACAGGGACTCGTCTACGAGCAGTACTTC.

J is TRBJ2-7 and V is TRBV29-1; TRBD2 might be the D (7 bases). Trimming removed 4 bases at V and 5 bases at J, with 18 bases between. CDR3 length: 14 amino acids. CDR1 is SQVTM and CDR2 is ANQGSEA in the germline V gene. The CDR3 bases are TGCAGCGTTGCGGGGAGGGACAAGGAACACGAGCAGTACTTC. Translated: CSVAGRDKEHEQYF.

This clone has a single count. The genes are TRBV19 and TRBJ2-6; 9 nucleotides agree with TRBD1. Germline CDR1 and CDR2: LNHDA and SQIVND (reference sequence). The CDR3 has 18 residues. The J segment lost 0 bases and the V segment lost 3 bases, leaving 6 bases of the junction unmatched. CDR3 amino acids: CASSIGTGLYSGANVLTF. As DNA, the CDR3 is TGTGCCAGTAGTATTGGGACAGGGCTTTACTCTGGGGCCAACGTCCTGACTTTC. The full variable domain, in which reference TRBV19 and TRBJ2-6 provide the parts outside the CDR3, is DGGITQSPKYLFRKEGQNVTLSCEQNLNHDAMYWYRQDPGQGLRLIYYSQIVNDFQKGDIAEGYSVSREKKESFPLTVTSAQKNPTAFYLCASSIGTGLYSGANVLTFGAGSRLTVL.